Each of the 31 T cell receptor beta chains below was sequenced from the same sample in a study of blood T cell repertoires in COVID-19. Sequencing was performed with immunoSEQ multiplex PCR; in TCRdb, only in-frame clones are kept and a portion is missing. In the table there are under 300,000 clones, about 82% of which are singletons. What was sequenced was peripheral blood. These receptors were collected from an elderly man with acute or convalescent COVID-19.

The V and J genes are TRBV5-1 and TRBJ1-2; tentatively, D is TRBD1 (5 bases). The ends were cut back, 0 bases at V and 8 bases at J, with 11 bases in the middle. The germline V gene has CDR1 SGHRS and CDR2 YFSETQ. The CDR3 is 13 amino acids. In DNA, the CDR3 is TGCGCCAGCAGCTTGGCGGGGGGGAGAGGCTACACCTTC. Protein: CASSLAGGRGYTF.

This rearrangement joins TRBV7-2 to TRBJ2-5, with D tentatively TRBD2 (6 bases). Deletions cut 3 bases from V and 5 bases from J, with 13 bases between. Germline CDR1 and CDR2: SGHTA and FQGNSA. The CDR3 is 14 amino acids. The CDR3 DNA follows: TGTGCCAGCAGCTTGTTGGCTAGCGTGGAGACCCAGTACTTC. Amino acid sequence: CASSLLASVETQYF.

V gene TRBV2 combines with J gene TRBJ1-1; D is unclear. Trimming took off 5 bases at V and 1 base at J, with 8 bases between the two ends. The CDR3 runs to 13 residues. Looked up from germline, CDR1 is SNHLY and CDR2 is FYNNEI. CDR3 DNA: TGTGCCAGCAGTCCAGGCCGGAACACTGAAGCTTTCTTT. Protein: CASSPGRNTEAFF.

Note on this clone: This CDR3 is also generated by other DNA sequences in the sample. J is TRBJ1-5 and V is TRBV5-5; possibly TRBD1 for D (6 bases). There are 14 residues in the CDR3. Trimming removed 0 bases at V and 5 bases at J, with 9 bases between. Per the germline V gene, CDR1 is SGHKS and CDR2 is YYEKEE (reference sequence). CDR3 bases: TGTGCCAGCAGCTTGGCGGGGGGCGATCAGCCCCAGCATTTT. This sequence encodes CASSLAGGDQPQHF.

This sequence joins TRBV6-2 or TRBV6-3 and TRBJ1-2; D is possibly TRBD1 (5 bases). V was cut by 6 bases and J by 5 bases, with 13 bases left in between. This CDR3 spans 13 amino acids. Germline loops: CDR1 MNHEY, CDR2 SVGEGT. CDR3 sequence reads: CASSADSLYGYTF. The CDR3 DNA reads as TGTGCCAGCAGCGCCGACAGCTTATATGGCTACACCTTC.

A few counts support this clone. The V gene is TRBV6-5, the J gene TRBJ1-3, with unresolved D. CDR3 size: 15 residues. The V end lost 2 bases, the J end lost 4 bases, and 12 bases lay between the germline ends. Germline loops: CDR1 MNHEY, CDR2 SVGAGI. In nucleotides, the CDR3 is TGTGCCAGCAGTTACGACCCAGGCGACGGAAACACCATATATTTT. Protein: CASSYDPGDGNTIYF.

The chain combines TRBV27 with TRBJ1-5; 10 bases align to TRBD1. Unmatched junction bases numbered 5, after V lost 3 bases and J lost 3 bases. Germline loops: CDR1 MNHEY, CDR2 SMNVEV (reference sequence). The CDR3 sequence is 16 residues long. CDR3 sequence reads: CASSLRGTGVNQPQHF. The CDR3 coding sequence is TGTGCCAGCAGTTTGCGGGGGACAGGGGTCAATCAGCCCCAGCATTTT.

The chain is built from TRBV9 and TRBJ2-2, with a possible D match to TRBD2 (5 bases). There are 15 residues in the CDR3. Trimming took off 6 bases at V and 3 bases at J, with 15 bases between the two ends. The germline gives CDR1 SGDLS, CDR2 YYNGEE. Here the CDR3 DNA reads TGTGCCAGCACTAAAAGTAGAGGGTACACCGGGGAGCTGTTTTTT. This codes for CASTKSRGYTGELFF.

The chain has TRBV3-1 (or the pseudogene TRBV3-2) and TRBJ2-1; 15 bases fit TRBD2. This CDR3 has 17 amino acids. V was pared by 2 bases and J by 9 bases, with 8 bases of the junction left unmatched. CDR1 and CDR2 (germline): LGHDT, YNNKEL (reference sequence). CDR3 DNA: TGTGCCAGCAGCCAAAACGGGGGACTAGCGGGAGGAGTTGAGCAGTTCTTC. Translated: CASSQNGGLAGGVEQFF.

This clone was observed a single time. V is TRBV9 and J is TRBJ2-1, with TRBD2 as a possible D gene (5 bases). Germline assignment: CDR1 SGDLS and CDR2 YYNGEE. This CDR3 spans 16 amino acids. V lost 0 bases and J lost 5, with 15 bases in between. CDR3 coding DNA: TGTGCCAGCAGCGTAGCCGGGGAGATTTACAACAATGAGCAGTTCTTC. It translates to CASSVAGEIYNNEQFF.

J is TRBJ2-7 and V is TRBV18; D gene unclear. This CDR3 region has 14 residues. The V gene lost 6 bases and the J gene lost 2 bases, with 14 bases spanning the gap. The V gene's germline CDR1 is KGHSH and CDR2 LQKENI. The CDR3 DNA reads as TGTGCCAGCTCTCGAGCCCAGGCAACCTACGAGCAGTACTTC. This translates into CASSRAQATYEQYF.

The CDR3 nucleotides read TGTGCCAGCAGCCTACAGTTGGGCCCCCGGCAATCACCCCTCCACTTT. Its translation is CASSLQLGPRQSPLHF. The J gene is TRBJ1-6, the V gene TRBV7-6, with D unclear. V shed 5 bases and J shed 10 bases, with 21 bases lying between them. CDR3 length equals 16 residues. Germline V gives CDR1 SGHVS, CDR2 FNYEAQ.

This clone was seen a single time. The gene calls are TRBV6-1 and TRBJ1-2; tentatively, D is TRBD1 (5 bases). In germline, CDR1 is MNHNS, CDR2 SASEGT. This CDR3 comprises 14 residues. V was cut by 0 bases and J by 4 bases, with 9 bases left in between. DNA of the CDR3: TGTGCCAGCAGTGAAGCCCCACAGGTCTATGGCTACACCTTC. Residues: CASSEAPQVYGYTF.

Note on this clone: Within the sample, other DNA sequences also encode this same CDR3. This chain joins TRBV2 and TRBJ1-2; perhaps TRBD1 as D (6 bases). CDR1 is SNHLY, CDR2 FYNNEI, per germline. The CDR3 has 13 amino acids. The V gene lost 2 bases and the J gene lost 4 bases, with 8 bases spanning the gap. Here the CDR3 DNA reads TGTGCCAGCAGTGAAATGGACAGCTATGGCTACACCTTC. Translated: CASSEMDSYGYTF.

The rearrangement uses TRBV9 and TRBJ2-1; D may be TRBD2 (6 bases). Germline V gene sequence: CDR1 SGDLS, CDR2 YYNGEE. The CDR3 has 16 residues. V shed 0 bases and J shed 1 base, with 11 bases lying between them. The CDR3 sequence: CASSVEGGASYNEQFF. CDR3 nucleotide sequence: TGTGCCAGCAGCGTAGAGGGCGGGGCTTCCTACAATGAGCAGTTCTTC.

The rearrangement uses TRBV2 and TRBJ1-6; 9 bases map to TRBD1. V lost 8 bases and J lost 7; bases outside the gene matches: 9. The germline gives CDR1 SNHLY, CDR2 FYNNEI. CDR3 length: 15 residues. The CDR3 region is CASSWTGAPNSPLHF. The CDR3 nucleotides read TGTGCCAGCTCCTGGACAGGGGCCCCAAATTCACCCCTCCACTTT.

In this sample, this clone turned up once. Written as DNA, the CDR3 is TGTGCCAGCAGCCGAGGTAGCGGTACAGATACGCAGTATTTT. Amino acids: CASSRGSGTDTQYF. This chain joins TRBV7-8 and TRBJ2-3; TRBD2 is a possible D gene (6 bases). Deletions cut 5 bases from V and 3 bases from J, with 12 bases between. Germline V gene lookup returns CDR1 SGHVS and CDR2 FQNEAQ. This CDR3 has 14 amino acids. Complete variable domain (other parts from reference TRBV7-8 and TRBJ2-3): GAGVSQSPRYKVAKRGQDVALRCDPISGHVSLFWYQQALGQGPEFLTYFQNEAQLDKSGLPSDRFFAERPEGSVSTLKIQRTQQEDSAVYLCASSRGSGTDTQYFGPGTRLTVL.

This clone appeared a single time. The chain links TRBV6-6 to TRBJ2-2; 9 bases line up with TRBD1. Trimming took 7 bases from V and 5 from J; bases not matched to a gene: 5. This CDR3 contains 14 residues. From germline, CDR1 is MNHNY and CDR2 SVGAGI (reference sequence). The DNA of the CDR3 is TGTGCCAGCAAAGGACAGGGGCAAACCGGGGAGCTGTTTTTT. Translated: CASKGQGQTGELFF.

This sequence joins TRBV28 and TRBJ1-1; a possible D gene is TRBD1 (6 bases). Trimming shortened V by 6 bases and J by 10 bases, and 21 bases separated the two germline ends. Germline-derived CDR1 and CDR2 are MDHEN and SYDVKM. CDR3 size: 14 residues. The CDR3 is CASRATAGGRGAFF. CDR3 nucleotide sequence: TGTGCCAGCAGAGCAACAGCGGGGGGGCGTGGAGCTTTCTTT.

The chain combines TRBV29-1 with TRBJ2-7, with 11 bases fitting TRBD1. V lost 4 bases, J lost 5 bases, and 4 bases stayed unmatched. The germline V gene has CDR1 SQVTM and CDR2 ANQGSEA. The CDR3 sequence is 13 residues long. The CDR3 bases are TGCAGCGTTGTGGGGACAGGGGGGAACGAGCAGTACTTC. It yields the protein CSVVGTGGNEQYF.

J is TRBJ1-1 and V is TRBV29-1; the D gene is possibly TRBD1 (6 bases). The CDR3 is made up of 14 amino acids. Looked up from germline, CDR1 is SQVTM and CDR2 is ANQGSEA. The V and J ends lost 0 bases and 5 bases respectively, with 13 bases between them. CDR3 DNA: TGCAGCGTTGAAGAAGGGCCCCAGGGGACTGAAGCTTTCTTT. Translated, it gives CSVEEGPQGTEAFF.

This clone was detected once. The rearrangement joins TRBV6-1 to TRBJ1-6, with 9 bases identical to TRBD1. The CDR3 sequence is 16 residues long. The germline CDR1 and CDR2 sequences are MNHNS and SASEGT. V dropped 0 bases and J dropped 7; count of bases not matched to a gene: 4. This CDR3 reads CASSEARGQGNSPLHF. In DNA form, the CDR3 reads TGTGCCAGCAGTGAAGCGCGCGGACAGGGGAATTCACCCCTCCACTTT.

The CDR3, as DNA: TGTGCCAGCAGTTACGGCCTGGGCAGGGTCCACTACGAGCAGTACTTC. Encoded protein: CASSYGLGRVHYEQYF. This chain joins TRBV6-5 and TRBJ2-7, with D maybe TRBD1 (5 bases). The CDR3 sequence is 16 residues long. Trimming stripped 2 bases from V and 3 bases from J, with 17 bases between. The germline CDR1 and CDR2 sequences are MNHEY and SVGAGI.

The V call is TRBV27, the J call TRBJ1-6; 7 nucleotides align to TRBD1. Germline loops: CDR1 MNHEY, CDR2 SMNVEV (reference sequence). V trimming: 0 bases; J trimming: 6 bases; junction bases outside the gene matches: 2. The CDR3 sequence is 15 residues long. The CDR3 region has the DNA TGTGCCAGCAGTTTATCCGGGACAGTTAATTCACCCCTCCACTTT. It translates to CASSLSGTVNSPLHF.

DNA of the CDR3: TGTGCCAGCAGCACGGACAGGGCGGTTACCTACGAGCAGTACTTC. It codes for CASSTDRAVTYEQYF. J is TRBJ2-7 and V is TRBV28; TRBD1 matches at 8 bases. This CDR3 contains 15 residues. Germline V gene lookup returns CDR1 MDHEN and CDR2 SYDVKM. With V trimmed by 6 bases and J by 2 bases, 9 bases remained unmatched.

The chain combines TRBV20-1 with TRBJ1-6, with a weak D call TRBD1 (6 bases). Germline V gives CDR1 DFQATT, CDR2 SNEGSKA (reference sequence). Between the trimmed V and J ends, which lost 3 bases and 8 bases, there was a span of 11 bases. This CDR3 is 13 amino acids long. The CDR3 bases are TGCAGTGCTAGTGTGGACAGACATTCACCCCTCCACTTT. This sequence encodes CSASVDRHSPLHF.

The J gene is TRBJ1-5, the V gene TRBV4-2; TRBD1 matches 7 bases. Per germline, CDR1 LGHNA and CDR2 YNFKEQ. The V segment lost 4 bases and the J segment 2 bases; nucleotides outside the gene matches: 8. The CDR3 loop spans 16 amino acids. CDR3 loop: CASSPTTGNGNQPQHF. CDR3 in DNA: TGTGCCAGCAGCCCTACGACAGGGAACGGCAATCAGCCCCAGCATTTT.

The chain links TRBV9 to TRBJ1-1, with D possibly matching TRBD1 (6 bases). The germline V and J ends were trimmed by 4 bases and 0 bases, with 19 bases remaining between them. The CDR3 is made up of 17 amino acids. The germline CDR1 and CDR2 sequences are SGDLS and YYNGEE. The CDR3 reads CASSNAWDNRLNTEAFF. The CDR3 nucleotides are TGTGCCAGCAGCAACGCCTGGGACAACCGATTGAACACTGAAGCTTTCTTT.

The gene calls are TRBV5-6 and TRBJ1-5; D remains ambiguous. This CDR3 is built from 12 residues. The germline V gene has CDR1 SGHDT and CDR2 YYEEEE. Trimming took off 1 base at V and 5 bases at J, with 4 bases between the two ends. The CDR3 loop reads CASSLLDQPQHF. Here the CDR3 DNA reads TGTGCCAGCAGCTTGTTAGATCAGCCCCAGCATTTT.

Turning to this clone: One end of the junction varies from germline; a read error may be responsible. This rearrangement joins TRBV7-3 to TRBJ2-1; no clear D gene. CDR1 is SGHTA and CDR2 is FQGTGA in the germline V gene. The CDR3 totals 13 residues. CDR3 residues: CASSPTLYNGQFF. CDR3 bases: TGTGCCAGCAGCCCGACTCTCTACAATGGGCAGTTCTTC.

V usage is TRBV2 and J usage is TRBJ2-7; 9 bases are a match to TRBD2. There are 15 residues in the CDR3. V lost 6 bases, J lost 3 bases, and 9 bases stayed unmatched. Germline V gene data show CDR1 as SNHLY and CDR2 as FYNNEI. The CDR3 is CASRREGGPNYEQYF. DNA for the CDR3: TGTGCCAGCAGGCGGGAGGGGGGACCCAACTACGAGCAGTACTTC.